The 30 T cell receptor beta chains given below trace back to one sample, sequenced in a study of blood T cell repertoires in COVID-19. The assay was immunoSEQ multiplex PCR, and TCRdb's table has in-frame clones only and misses some. The repertoire includes about 120,000 clones, about 83% of them detected once, and over 9.5% sits in the top ten. Sequenced input: peripheral blood. All receptors derive from a man in his sixties with acute or convalescent COVID-19.

The chain has TRBV2 and TRBJ2-7; D might be TRBD1 (5 bases). This CDR3 comprises 14 residues. Between the trimmed V and J ends, which lost 6 bases and 1 base, there was a span of 13 bases. Germline-derived CDR1 and CDR2 are SNHLY and FYNNEI. CDR3 DNA sequence: TGTGCCAGCAGAGTCGACAGCCAGTCCTACGAGCAGTACTTC. Its protein product is CASRVDSQSYEQYF.

The V and J genes are TRBV5-5 and TRBJ2-5; a possible D gene is TRBD2 (5 bases). The germline gives CDR1 SGHKS, CDR2 YYEKEE (reference sequence). Trimming took off 0 bases at V and 4 bases at J, with 16 bases between the two ends. The CDR3 length is 16 residues. The CDR3 nucleotides are TGTGCCAGCAGCTTGGGTTTGGCGACACGGGGAGAGACCCAGTACTTC. It is translated as CASSLGLATRGETQYF.

This chain connects TRBV5-4 to TRBJ2-7; D is unresolved. From germline, CDR1 is SGHNT and CDR2 YYREEE (reference sequence). The CDR3 has 11 residues. The V and J ends lost 4 bases and 5 bases respectively, with 7 bases between them. The CDR3 DNA is TGTGCCAGCAGCAAGCAAGACGAGCAGTACTTC. This encodes CASSKQDEQYF.

The chain employs TRBV7-2 and TRBJ1-2; 7 positions match TRBD1. The V gene end was trimmed by 1 base and the J gene end by 4 bases; junction bases not matched to a gene: 9. Germline CDR1 SGHTA, CDR2 FQGNSA. The CDR3 spans 16 residues. CDR3 sequence (DNA): TGTGCCAGCAGCTTAGAAAGGCCAGGGGGTATCTATGGCTACACCTTC. Its translation is CASSLERPGGIYGYTF. Full variable domain (missing parts from reference TRBV7-2 and TRBJ1-2): GAGVSQSPSNKVTEKGKDVELRCDPISGHTALYWYRQSLGQGLEFLIYFQGNSAPDKSGLPSDRFSAERTGGSVSTLTIQRTQQEDSAVYLCASSLERPGGIYGYTFGSGTRLTVV.

Turning to this clone: In the same sample, other DNA sequences code for this CDR3. V and J are TRBV4-1 and TRBJ2-5; a possible D gene is TRBD2 (5 bases). There are 14 residues in the CDR3. V shed 1 base and J shed 1 base, with 7 bases lying between them. CDR1 is MGHRA and CDR2 is YSYEKL in the germline V gene. Here the CDR3 reads CASSQGGLQETQYF. The CDR3 DNA sequence: TGCGCCAGCAGCCAAGGCGGACTCCAAGAGACCCAGTACTTC.

This sequence joins TRBV18 and TRBJ1-4, with 9 bases matching TRBD1. The CDR3 totals 14 residues. Germline V gives CDR1 KGHSH, CDR2 LQKENI. The V and J ends lost 3 bases and 8 bases, in that order; junction bases with no gene match: 4. This CDR3 is CASSPGQGREKLFF. The CDR3 bases are TGTGCCAGCTCACCGGGACAGGGTCGGGAAAAACTGTTTTTT.

The J gene is TRBJ2-2, the V gene TRBV19, with 8 bases that match TRBD1. CDR1 and CDR2 (germline): LNHDA, SQIVND (reference sequence). V shed 4 bases and J 6 bases; nucleotides not matched to a gene: 19. The CDR3 contains 19 residues. DNA of the CDR3: TGTGCCAGTAGTACCCGGGACAGGCCTAATATTAAGGGGGCCGGGGAGCTGTTTTTT. This codes for CASSTRDRPNIKGAGELFF.

The genes are TRBV6-5 and TRBJ1-1, with 12 bases that match TRBD1. The CDR3 has 15 residues. V was clipped by 6 bases and J by 4 bases; unmatched bases: 6. CDR1 and CDR2 from the germline V gene are MNHEY and SVGAGI. CDR3 protein: CASSWGQGAVTEAFF. In nucleotides, the CDR3 is TGTGCCAGCAGCTGGGGACAGGGGGCGGTCACTGAAGCTTTCTTT.

This chain connects TRBV29-1 to TRBJ2-2, with D uncertain. Germline CDR1 and CDR2: SQVTM and ANQGSEA. The CDR3 consists of 12 residues. The V end was cut by 4 bases, the J end by 5 bases, with 8 bases between. The CDR3 region is CSVVSGTGELFF. CDR3 bases: TGCAGCGTTGTTTCAGGTACCGGGGAGCTGTTTTTT.

This rearrangement joins TRBV3-1 (or the pseudogene TRBV3-2) to TRBJ1-2; D is undetermined. The V end lost 1 base, the J end lost 4 bases, and 13 bases lay between the germline ends. The CDR3 has 15 residues. Germline CDR1 is LGHDT and CDR2 is YNNKEL (reference sequence). The CDR3: CASSQVGLGIYGYTF. As DNA, the CDR3 is TGTGCCAGCAGCCAAGTAGGTCTAGGCATCTATGGCTACACCTTC.

The CDR3 sequence: CAWSRGTGNSPLHF. The DNA of the CDR3 is TGTGCCTGGAGTCGGGGGACGGGTAATTCACCCCTCCACTTT. The V and J genes are TRBV30 and TRBJ1-6, with D possibly TRBD1 on 5 matching bases. This CDR3 spans 14 amino acids. The germline V gene encodes CDR1 GTSNPN and CDR2 SVGIG (reference sequence). Trimming stripped 2 bases from V and 6 bases from J, with 11 bases between. Supplemented by reference TRBV30 and TRBJ1-6, the full variable domain reads SQTIHQWPATLVQPVGSPLSLECTVEGTSNPNLYWYRQAAGRGLQLLFYSVGIGQISSEVPQNLSASRPQDRQFILSSKKLLLSDSGFYLCAWSRGTGNSPLHFGNGTRLTVT.

The chain combines TRBV28 with TRBJ2-1; possibly TRBD2 for D (5 bases). Looked up from germline, CDR1 is MDHEN and CDR2 is SYDVKM. The CDR3 sequence is 16 residues long. V shed 1 base and J shed 4 bases, with 14 bases lying between them. The CDR3: CASSLSRLAGYNEQFF. CDR3 DNA sequence: TGTGCCAGCAGTTTATCCCGGCTAGCAGGTTACAATGAGCAGTTCTTC. The variable domain in full, completed from reference TRBV28 and TRBJ2-1, reads DVKVTQSSRYLVKRTGEKVFLECVQDMDHENMFWYRQDPGLGLRLIYFSYDVKMKEKGDIPEGYSVSREKKERFSLILESASTNQTSMYLCASSLSRLAGYNEQFFGPGTRLTVL.

A word on this clone: The same CDR3 can be traced to other DNA sequences in this sample. This rearrangement joins TRBV18 to TRBJ1-5; a possible D gene is TRBD1 (6 bases). Trimming removed 2 bases from V and 4 bases from J, with 9 bases in between. CDR1 is KGHSH, CDR2 LQKENI, per germline. This CDR3 has 14 residues. In DNA form, the CDR3 reads TGTGCCAGCTCACCAAACAGGGATAATCAGCCCCAGCATTTT. It is translated as CASSPNRDNQPQHF.

The V gene is TRBV6-1, the J gene TRBJ2-3; weak D call: TRBD1 (6 bases). Looked up from germline, CDR1 is MNHNS and CDR2 is SASEGT. V was shortened by 2 bases and J by 2 bases, with 11 bases between the two germline ends. This CDR3 is 15 amino acids long. The CDR3: CASSEPDRYTDTQYF. For the CDR3, the DNA is TGTGCCAGCAGTGAACCAGACAGGTACACAGATACGCAGTATTTT.

This clone was seen at least ten times. The chain is built from TRBV2 and TRBJ1-3; tentative D call: TRBD1 (6 bases). The CDR3 runs to 17 residues. Germline-derived CDR1 and CDR2 are SNHLY and FYNNEI. V was cut by 4 bases and J by 0 bases, with 16 bases left in between. Here the CDR3 DNA reads TGTGCCAGCAGTGGGGTCATTACAGGGAGCTCTGGAAACACCATATATTTT. This gives the protein CASSGVITGSSGNTIYF.

The chain recombines TRBV11-2 with TRBJ2-2, with TRBD2 matching over 10 bases. This CDR3 contains 17 residues. Germline V lookup: CDR1 SGHAT, CDR2 FQNNGV. The V segment lost 6 bases and the J segment 4 bases; nucleotides outside the gene matches: 11. As DNA, the CDR3 is TGTGCCAGCAGGGGGGGAGCGGGAGGGCCCTCCACCGGGGAGCTGTTTTTT. Its protein is CASRGGAGGPSTGELFF.

The chain couples TRBV25-1 to TRBJ2-1; a weak D match, TRBD1 (6 bases). The CDR3 is 17 residues long. V was trimmed by 0 bases and J by 5 bases, leaving 17 bases between them. The germline V gene has CDR1 MGHDK and CDR2 SYGVNS. The CDR3 is CASSEYGAGASNNEQFF. CDR3 nucleotide sequence: TGTGCCAGCAGTGAATATGGAGCAGGGGCCTCTAACAATGAGCAGTTCTTC.

This chain links TRBV24-1 with TRBJ2-5; weak D call: TRBD2 (6 bases). CDR1 is KGHDR and CDR2 is SFDVKD in the germline V gene. CDR3 length: 15 amino acids. The germline V and J ends were trimmed by 4 bases and 9 bases, with 20 bases remaining between them. CDR3 DNA: TGTGCCACCAGTGAGGGTGGGACTGGAGGATTGGCCCAGTACTTC. It codes for CATSEGGTGGLAQYF.

This clone occurred a few times. CDR3: CASSPWTALDNEQFF. The CDR3 DNA is TGTGCCAGCTCACCTTGGACAGCACTAGACAATGAGCAGTTCTTC. V is TRBV18 and J is TRBJ2-1, with D possibly being TRBD1 (6 bases). Germline V gene sequence: CDR1 KGHSH, CDR2 LQKENI. There are 15 residues in the CDR3. Trimming took off 3 bases at V and 5 bases at J, with 14 bases between the two ends.

This clone came up a few times. J is TRBJ2-7 and V is TRBV5-1, with D perhaps TRBD1 (6 bases). The germline CDR1 and CDR2 sequences are SGHRS and YFSETQ. The CDR3 is 15 amino acids. V was cut by 0 bases and J by 6 bases, with 16 bases left in between. The DNA for the CDR3 is TGCGCCAGCAGCTTGGCCCAGGGGTGGCTTGGCGAGCAGTACTTC. Amino acids: CASSLAQGWLGEQYF. The variable domain in full, completed from reference TRBV5-1 and TRBJ2-7, reads KAGVTQTPRYLIKTRGQQVTLSCSPISGHRSVSWYQQTPGQGLQFLFEYFSETQRNKGNFPGRFSGRQFSNSRSEMNVSTLELGDSALYLCASSLAQGWLGEQYFGPGTRLTVT.

The chain is built from TRBV19 and TRBJ2-1; possibly TRBD1 for D (6 bases). V was trimmed by 5 bases and J by 15 bases, leaving 17 bases between them. The germline gives CDR1 LNHDA, CDR2 SQIVND (reference sequence). The CDR3 consists of 12 residues. Here the CDR3 DNA reads TGTGCCAGTAGTCCCCACAGGGTAGGGTTGTTCTTC. Its translation: CASSPHRVGLFF.

The CDR3 sequence: CASSDLGSTAQQFF. In nucleotides, the CDR3 is TGTGCCAGCAGTGATCTCGGGTCCACCGCCCAGCAGTTCTTC. The chain uses TRBV6-1 and TRBJ2-1; D call uncertain. CDR3 length: 14 residues. V was clipped by 3 bases and J by 11 bases, with 17 bases between them. Looked up from germline, CDR1 is MNHNS and CDR2 is SASEGT.

The chain carries TRBV11-2 and TRBJ2-1, with D perhaps matching TRBD2 (6 bases). V was shortened by 0 bases and J by 7 bases, with 16 bases between the two germline ends. Germline loops: CDR1 SGHAT, CDR2 FQNNGV. The CDR3 runs to 16 residues. The CDR3 loop is CASSLDRDRGGNEQFF. CDR3 sequence (DNA): TGTGCCAGCAGCTTAGATCGTGACCGAGGAGGGAATGAGCAGTTCTTC.

This rearrangement joins TRBV27 to TRBJ1-2; 9 positions match TRBD1. V gave up 4 bases and J gave up 4 bases; unmatched junction bases: 10. The CDR3 is 16 amino acids. Per the germline V gene, CDR1 is MNHEY and CDR2 is SMNVEV (reference sequence). Here the CDR3 reads CASSSTGDRDSYGYTF. CDR3 DNA sequence: TGTGCCAGCAGTTCCACCGGGGACAGGGATAGCTATGGCTACACCTTC.

The CDR3 here is CASSYSAYADTQYF. The CDR3 bases are TGTGCCAGCAGTTACAGCGCGTACGCAGATACGCAGTATTTT. V and J are TRBV6-5 and TRBJ2-3; D is uncertain. Germline V gives CDR1 MNHEY, CDR2 SVGAGI. The CDR3 covers 14 residues. The V gene lost 2 bases and the J gene lost 4 bases, with 10 bases spanning the gap.

V gene TRBV27 combines with J gene TRBJ2-1; D might be TRBD2 (6 bases). V lost 2 bases to trimming and J lost 3 bases, with 14 bases between them. There are 16 residues in the CDR3. CDR1 and CDR2 (germline): MNHEY, SMNVEV (reference sequence). The CDR3 nucleotides are TGTGCCAGCAGTTTAGGAGGGCGGGAACTCTACAATGAGCAGTTCTTC. Translation gives CASSLGGRELYNEQFF.

The gene calls are TRBV10-1 and TRBJ1-4; 7 bases are a match to TRBD1. Trimming cost V 2 bases and J 5 bases; bases outside gene matches: 11. The CDR3 has 17 amino acids. Germline V lookup: CDR1 WNHNN, CDR2 SYGVQD (reference sequence). CDR3 amino acids: CASSEPSGQVQNEKLFF. DNA of the CDR3: TGCGCCAGCAGTGAGCCCAGCGGACAGGTCCAAAATGAAAAACTGTTTTTT.

The V gene is TRBV11-2, the J gene TRBJ2-7; D is undetermined. Germline-derived CDR1 and CDR2 are SGHAT and FQNNGV. V lost 3 bases, J lost 5 bases, and 8 bases lay in between. CDR3 size: 12 residues. The CDR3 nucleotides are TGTGCCAGCAGCTTGAGCCCCGACGAGCAGTACTTC. This encodes CASSLSPDEQYF.

V is TRBV6-5 and J is TRBJ2-2; D may be TRBD2 (5 bases). This CDR3 has 14 residues. Germline V lookup: CDR1 MNHEY, CDR2 SVGAGI. Trimming removed 7 bases at V and 8 bases at J, with 17 bases between. CDR3 in DNA: TGTGCCAGCACCGCCCGGTACTCGGGGGGGGAGCTGTTTTTT. Translated: CASTARYSGGELFF.

At least ten counts were recorded for this clone. V and J are TRBV5-1 and TRBJ2-7; the D gene is possibly TRBD2 (6 bases). The germline V and J ends were trimmed by 4 bases and 0 bases, with 17 bases remaining between them. Germline assignment: CDR1 SGHRS and CDR2 YFSETQ. The CDR3 has 16 residues. The chain's CDR3 is CASSPRGSGASYEQYF. The CDR3 bases are TGCGCCAGCAGCCCGCGGGGTAGCGGAGCCTCCTACGAGCAGTACTTC. Filled out from reference TRBV5-1 and TRBJ2-7, the complete variable domain reads KAGVTQTPRYLIKTRGQQVTLSCSPISGHRSVSWYQQTPGQGLQFLFEYFSETQRNKGNFPGRFSGRQFSNSRSEMNVSTLELGDSALYLCASSPRGSGASYEQYFGPGTRLTVT.